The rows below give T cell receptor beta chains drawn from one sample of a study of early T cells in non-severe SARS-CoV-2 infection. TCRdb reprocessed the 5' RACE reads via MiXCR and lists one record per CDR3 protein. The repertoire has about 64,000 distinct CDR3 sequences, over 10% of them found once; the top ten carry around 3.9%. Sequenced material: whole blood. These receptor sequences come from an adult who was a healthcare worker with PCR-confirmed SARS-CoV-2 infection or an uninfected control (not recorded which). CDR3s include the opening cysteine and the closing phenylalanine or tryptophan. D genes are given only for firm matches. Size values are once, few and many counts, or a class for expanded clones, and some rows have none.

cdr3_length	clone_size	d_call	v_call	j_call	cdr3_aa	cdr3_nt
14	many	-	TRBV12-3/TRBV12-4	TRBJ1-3	CASNVAGPGNTIYF	TGTGCCAGCAACGTCGCGGGTCCTGGAAACACCATATATTTT
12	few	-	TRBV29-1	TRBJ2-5	CSSEDSRRIQYF	TGCAGCTCCGAGGACAGCCGAAGGATCCAGTACTTC
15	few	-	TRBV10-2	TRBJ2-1	CASSELGTNYNEQFF	TGCGCCAGCAGTGAGTTGGGGACCAACTACAATGAGCAGTTCTTC
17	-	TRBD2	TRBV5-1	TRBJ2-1	CASSLPFSGGAYNEQFF	TGCGCCAGCAGCTTGCCTTTTAGCGGGGGGGCGTACAATGAGCAGTTCTTC
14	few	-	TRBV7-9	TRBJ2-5	CASSHRSGRETQYF	TGTGCCAGCAGCCACAGAAGCGGCAGGGAGACCCAGTACTTC
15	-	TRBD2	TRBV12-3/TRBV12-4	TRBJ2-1	CASRNSGGGNNEQFF	TGTGCCAGCAGAAATAGCGGGGGAGGGAACAATGAGCAGTTCTTC
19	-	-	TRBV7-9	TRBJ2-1	CASSNPRARDSLKYNEQFF	TGTGCCAGCAGCAACCCAAGGGCGCGGGACAGTCTAAAATACAATGAGCAGTTCTTC
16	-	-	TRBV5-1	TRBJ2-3	CASSLSTIPITDTQYF	TGCGCCAGCAGCTTGTCCACCATTCCTATCACAGATACGCAGTATTTT
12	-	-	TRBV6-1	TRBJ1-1	CASSRVETEAFF	TGTGCCAGCAGTAGGGTTGAGACTGAAGCTTTCTTT
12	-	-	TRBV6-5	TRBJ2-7	CASSTSGDEQYF	TGTGCCAGCAGTACATCAGGGGACGAGCAGTACTTC
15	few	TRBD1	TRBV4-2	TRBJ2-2	CASSQRDRGTGELFF	TGTGCCAGCAGCCAGAGGGACAGGGGGACCGGGGAGCTGTTTTTT
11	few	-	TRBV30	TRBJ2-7	CASTEGGEQYF	TGTGCCTCGACCGAGGGAGGTGAGCAGTACTTC
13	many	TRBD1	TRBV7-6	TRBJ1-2	CASSPTGTYGYTF	TGTGCCAGCAGCCCGACAGGGACCTATGGCTACACCTTC
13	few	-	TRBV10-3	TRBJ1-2	CAISGLGDYGYTF	TGTGCCATCAGTGGGTTAGGGGACTATGGCTACACCTTC
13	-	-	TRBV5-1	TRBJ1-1	CASRRDPNTEAFF	TGCGCCAGCAGAAGGGACCCCAACACTGAAGCTTTCTTT